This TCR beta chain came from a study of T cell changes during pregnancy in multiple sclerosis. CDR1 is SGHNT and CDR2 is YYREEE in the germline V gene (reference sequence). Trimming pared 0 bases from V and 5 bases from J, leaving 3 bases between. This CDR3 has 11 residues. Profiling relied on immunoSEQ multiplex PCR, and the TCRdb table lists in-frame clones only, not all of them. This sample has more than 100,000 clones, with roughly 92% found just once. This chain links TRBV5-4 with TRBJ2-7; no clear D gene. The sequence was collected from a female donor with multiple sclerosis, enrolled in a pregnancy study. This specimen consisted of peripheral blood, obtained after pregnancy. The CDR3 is CASSLADEQYF. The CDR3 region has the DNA TGTGCCAGCAGCTTGGCAGACGAGCAGTACTTC.